This T cell receptor beta chain is from a study of T cells in Graves' hyperthyroidism and ophthalmopathy. TCR beta CDR3 sequences were amplified from RNA transcripts. During a first-round RT-PCR of the TCR CDR3, the HTBI primer set was used. Each CDR3 protein gets one entry after TCRdb re-called the multiplex PCR reads with MiXCR. Of 550,000 to 650,000 distinct CDR3 sequences listed, approximately 15% are singletons. Sequenced: blood. The receptor was derived from a woman aged 25 to 45 with Graves' hyperthyroidism that later progressed to Graves' ophthalmopathy.

CDR3 amino acids: CASQGVLGNYGYTF. The DNA for the CDR3 is TGTGCCAGCCAGGGGGTTTTAGGGAACTATGGCTACACCTTC. This chain uses TRBV7-2 with TRBJ1-2, with 7 bases matching TRBD1. The V and J ends lost 8 bases and 2 bases, in that order; junction bases with no gene match: 8. This CDR3 has 14 amino acids. The germline CDR1 and CDR2 sequences are SGHTA and FQGNSA.